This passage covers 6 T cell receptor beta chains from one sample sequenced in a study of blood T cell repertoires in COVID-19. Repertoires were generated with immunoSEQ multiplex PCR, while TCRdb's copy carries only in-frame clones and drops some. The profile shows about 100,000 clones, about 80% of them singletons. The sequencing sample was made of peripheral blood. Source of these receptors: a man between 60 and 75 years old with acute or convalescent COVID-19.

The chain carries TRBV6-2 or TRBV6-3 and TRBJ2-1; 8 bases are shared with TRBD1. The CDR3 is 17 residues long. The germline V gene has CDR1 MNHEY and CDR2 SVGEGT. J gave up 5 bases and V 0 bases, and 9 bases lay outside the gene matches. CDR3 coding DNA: TGTGCCAGCAGTTACTCGAGTCAGGGGGCGATAAACAATGAGCAGTTCTTC. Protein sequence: CASSYSSQGAINNEQFF.

CDR3 amino acids: CASSSGTGFGNQPQHF. In nucleotides, the CDR3 is TGTGCCAGCAGTTCCGGGACAGGGTTCGGCAATCAGCCCCAGCATTTT. The gene calls are TRBV6-2 or TRBV6-3 and TRBJ1-5; 9 nucleotides match TRBD1. This CDR3 contains 16 residues. The ends lost 4 bases at V and 2 bases at J; junction bases unmatched: 6. The germline gives CDR1 MNHEY, CDR2 SVGEGT.

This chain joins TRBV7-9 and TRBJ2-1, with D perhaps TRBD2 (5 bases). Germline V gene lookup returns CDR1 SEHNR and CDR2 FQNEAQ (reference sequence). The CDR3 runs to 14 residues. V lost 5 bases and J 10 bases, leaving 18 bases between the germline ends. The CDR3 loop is CASSPTLGEKEQFF. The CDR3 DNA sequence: TGTGCCAGCAGCCCAACACTCGGGGAAAAAGAGCAGTTCTTC.

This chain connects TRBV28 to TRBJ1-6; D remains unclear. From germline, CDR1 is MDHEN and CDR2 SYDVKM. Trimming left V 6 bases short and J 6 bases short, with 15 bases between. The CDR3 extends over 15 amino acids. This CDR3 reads CASSPWESANSPLHF. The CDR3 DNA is TGTGCCAGCAGCCCCTGGGAGTCGGCTAATTCACCCCTCCACTTT.

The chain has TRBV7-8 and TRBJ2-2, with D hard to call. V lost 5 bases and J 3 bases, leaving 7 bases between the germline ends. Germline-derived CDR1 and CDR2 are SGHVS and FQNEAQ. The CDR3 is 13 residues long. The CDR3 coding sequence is TGTGCCAGCAGCCCCTTATACACCGGGGAGCTGTTTTTT. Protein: CASSPLYTGELFF.

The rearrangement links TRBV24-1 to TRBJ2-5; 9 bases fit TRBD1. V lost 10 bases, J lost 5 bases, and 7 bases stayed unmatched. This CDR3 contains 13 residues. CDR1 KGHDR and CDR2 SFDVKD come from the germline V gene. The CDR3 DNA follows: TGTGCCACTAACAGGGGGCGAGGGGAGACCCAGTACTTC. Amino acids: CATNRGRGETQYF.